This TCR beta chain derives from a study of radiation and T cells in renal cell carcinoma (dated by TCRdb to 2020 to 2021). For the wider study: The samples were drawn from a clinical trial, where primary renal cell carcinomas were treated with 15 Gy of stereotactic body radiation therapy and then removed by nephrectomy 4 weeks afterward. In total, 50 or so samples, comprising some 25 tumors and roughly 27 peripheral blood samples, were subjected to TCR beta sequencing. Across all 50 or so samples, 4,016,671 unique CDR3 nucleotide sequences, encoding 2.5 million to 3 million unique CDR3 amino acid sequences, were identified. What the authors observed across the whole study: Tracking of blood repertoire dynamics stopped at three to four weeks after treatment, with no follow-up past that point. An increase in top tumor clonotypes in blood was observed from baseline to 2 weeks post-radiation, followed by contraction by 4 weeks, which was taken to suggest transient expansion of tumor-resident clones. No pretreatment tumor biopsies were available, so the baseline intratumoral presence of clonotypes could not be determined. Because the trial had a single-armed design, the trial could not examine how radiation dose or scheduling affected the TCR repertoire.

To note about this clone: The target of this receptor is not known. No much larger clone exists at a distance of one base, and base qualities are not known. Other DNA sequences in the same sample also yield this CDR3.

V has 1 base trimmed and J has 2 bases trimmed; junction bases matching no gene number 5. From its cysteine to its phenylalanine, the CDR3 spans 16 amino acids. The sequence is cut down to CDR3 DNA, 48 bases in frame from base 1. CDR1 and CDR2 were assigned from the germline V gene as SGHTA and FQGNSA. What the time point label conveys for this sample: baseline pretreatment blood. The sample's treatment or condition label, in plain terms: 15 Gy SBRT to primary tumor, nephrectomy 4 weeks later. To track tumor-enriched clonotypes, serial peripheral blood was sampled from radiation-treated patients at baseline and at 2 weeks and 4 weeks after SBRT. Renal cell carcinoma with clear cell pathology was present in all patients. The QIAamp DNA Blood Mini Kit (Qiagen) was used to prepare genomic DNA for TCR sequencing. Samples were included in the analyses only if all quality control checks were passed. TCR beta libraries were generated from genomic DNA with the immunoSEQ kit, following the manufacturer's recommendations. To prepare libraries, a first multiplex PCR with proprietary primers was run, followed by a second PCR that added unique barcodes, and a bead cleanup was done after each round. A kit-provided positive control reaction and a negative control reaction were included in every sample batch. The final libraries were assessed on an Agilent 4200 TapeStation D1000 ScreenTape, pooled by volume, and quantified by qPCR. Sequencing ran on an Illumina NextSeq500 with a MidOutput 150-cycle cartridge, using 156 Read1 and 15 Index1 cycles with kit custom primers. The pooled library was loaded at approximately 1 pM, with a roughly 18% PhiX control spiked in. Under the source paper's analysis protocol: Vendor-processed data were analyzed in R, with a clonotype defined as all T cells sharing the same CDR3 nucleotide sequence. In the clone abundance analyses, frequencies in each sample were normalized to that sample's 10,000 most abundant clones. Public T cell clones, which averaged fewer than five per sample, were excluded before analysis. Tumor-enriched clonotypes and baseline blood-enriched clonotypes were defined as those with an abundance difference of at least 32-fold between compartments. A beta-binomial differential abundance model was applied to find clonotypes that expanded or contracted between blood time points. Tumor-blood repertoire similarity was measured with the Baroni-Urbani and Buser coefficient, and groups were compared using two-tailed Wilcoxon tests in R. TCRdb mirrors the immuneACCESS table, restricted to in-frame sequences. Some clones are absent from its copies; in checked studies, under half trace to an unresolved V gene, and the reason for the others is unknown. That table supplies the V and J calls and clone size; D and trimming were determined from the DNA. This sample is represented by approximately 45,000 clones; 83% of them were singletons. The top ten hold roughly 33% of the sample.

The sequence came from a woman in her sixties or seventies with renal cell carcinoma. This chain is built from TRBV7-2 and TRBJ2-3; 8 of the junction bases match TRBD1. This specimen was blood, taken from a patient whose treatment included radiotherapy and nephrectomy. The bases are TGTGCCAGCAGCTTAGTGGCAGGGGGCTCCACAGATACGCAGTATTTT. It encodes CASSLVAGGSTDTQYF.